This T cell receptor (beta chain) was profiled in a study of tumor-infiltrating lymphocytes in localized non-small cell lung cancer. A note on this clone: Its antigen is still unknown.

Clones were read by immunoSEQ multiplex PCR, and TCRdb kept only the in-frame ones, dropping some. The sample has approximately 21,000 clones; 80% are singletons. Study-wide results and caveats: Recurrence-free survival showed no association with tumor T-cell fraction.

The receptor was derived from a human donor with non-small cell lung cancer. The sample taken for sequencing was lung tumor tissue.

The CDR3 sequence is CASSLGTGSYNEQFF. CDR3 nucleotide sequence: TGTGCCAGCAGCTTAGGGACAGGCTCCTACAATGAGCAGTTCTTC. The chain employs TRBV7-3 and TRBJ2-1, with 8 bases matching TRBD1. Germline lookup yields CDR1 SGHTA and CDR2 FQGTGA. Trimming took 2 bases from V and 0 from J; bases not matched to a gene: 0. The CDR3 sequence is 15 residues long.